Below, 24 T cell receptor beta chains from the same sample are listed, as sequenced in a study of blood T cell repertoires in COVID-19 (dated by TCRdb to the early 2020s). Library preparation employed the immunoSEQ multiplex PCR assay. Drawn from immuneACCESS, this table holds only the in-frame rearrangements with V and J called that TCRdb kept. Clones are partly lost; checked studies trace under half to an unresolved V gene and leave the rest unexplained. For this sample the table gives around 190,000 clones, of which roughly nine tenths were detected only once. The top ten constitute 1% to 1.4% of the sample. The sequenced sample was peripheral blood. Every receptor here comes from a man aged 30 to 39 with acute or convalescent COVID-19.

CDR3 sequence reads: CASSRLAGEQFF. The DNA for the CDR3 is TGTGCCAGCAGCAGGCTCGCGGGTGAGCAGTTCTTC. V usage is TRBV21-1 and J usage is TRBJ2-1; the DNA was not compared with TRBD2, the D call given in the table. TRBV21-1 is described as a pseudogene. The CDR3 loop spans 12 amino acids.

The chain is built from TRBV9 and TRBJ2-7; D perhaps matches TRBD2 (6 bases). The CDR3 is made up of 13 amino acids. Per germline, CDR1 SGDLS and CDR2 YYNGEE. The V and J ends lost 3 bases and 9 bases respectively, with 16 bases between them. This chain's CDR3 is CASSADGAGGQYF. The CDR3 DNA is TGTGCCAGCAGCGCCGACGGTGCCGGGGGGCAGTACTTC.

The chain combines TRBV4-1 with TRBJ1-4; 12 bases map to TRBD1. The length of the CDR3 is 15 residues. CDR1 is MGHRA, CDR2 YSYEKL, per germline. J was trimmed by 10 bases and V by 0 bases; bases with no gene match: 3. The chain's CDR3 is CASSQEGTGGRKLFF. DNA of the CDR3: TGCGCCAGCAGCCAAGAGGGGACAGGGGGCAGAAAACTGTTTTTT.

CDR3 sequence reads: CASGWEGFQPQHF. In DNA form, the CDR3 reads TGTGCTAGTGGTTGGGAGGGGTTTCAGCCCCAGCATTTT. The V call is TRBV12-5, the J call TRBJ1-5, with D possibly being TRBD1 (5 bases). From germline, CDR1 is LGHNT and CDR2 FRNRAP. V dropped 4 bases and J dropped 6 bases, with 10 bases sitting between them. This CDR3 region has 13 residues. The whole variable domain, filled in from reference TRBV12-5 and TRBJ1-5, reads DARVTQTPRHKVTEMGQEVTMRCQPILGHNTVFWYRQTMMQGLELLAYFRNRAPLDDSGMPKDRFSAEMPDATLATLKIQPSEPRDSAVYFCASGWEGFQPQHFGDGTRLSIL.

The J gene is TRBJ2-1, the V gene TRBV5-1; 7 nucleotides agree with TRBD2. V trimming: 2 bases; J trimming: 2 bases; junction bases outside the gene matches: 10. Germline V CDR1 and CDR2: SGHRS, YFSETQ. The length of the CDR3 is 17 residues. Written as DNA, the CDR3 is TGCGCCAGCAGCTTACAACCACTAGCGAGAACCTACAATGAGCAGTTCTTC. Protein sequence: CASSLQPLARTYNEQFF. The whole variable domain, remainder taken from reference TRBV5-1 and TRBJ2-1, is KAGVTQTPRYLIKTRGQQVTLSCSPISGHRSVSWYQQTPGQGLQFLFEYFSETQRNKGNFPGRFSGRQFSNSRSEMNVSTLELGDSALYLCASSLQPLARTYNEQFFGPGTRLTVL.

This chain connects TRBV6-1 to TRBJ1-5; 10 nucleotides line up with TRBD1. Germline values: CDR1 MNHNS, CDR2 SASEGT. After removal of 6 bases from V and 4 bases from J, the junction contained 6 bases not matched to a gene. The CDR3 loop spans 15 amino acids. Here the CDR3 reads CASRLGQGGNQPQHF. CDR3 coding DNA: TGTGCCAGCAGGTTAGGACAGGGGGGAAATCAGCCCCAGCATTTT.

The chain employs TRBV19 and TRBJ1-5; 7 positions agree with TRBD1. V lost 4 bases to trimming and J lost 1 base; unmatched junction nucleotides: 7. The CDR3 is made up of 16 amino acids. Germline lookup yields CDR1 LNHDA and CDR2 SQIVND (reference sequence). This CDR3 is CASSTSTGRSNQPQHF. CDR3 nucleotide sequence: TGTGCCAGTAGTACATCGACAGGGCGAAGCAATCAGCCCCAGCATTTT.

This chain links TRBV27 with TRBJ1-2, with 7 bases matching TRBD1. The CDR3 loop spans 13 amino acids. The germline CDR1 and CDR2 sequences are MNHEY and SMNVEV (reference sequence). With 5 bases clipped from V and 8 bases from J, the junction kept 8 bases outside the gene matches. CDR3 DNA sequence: TGTGCCAGCAGTGTGACAGGGTATGAGGGCTACACCTTC. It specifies CASSVTGYEGYTF.

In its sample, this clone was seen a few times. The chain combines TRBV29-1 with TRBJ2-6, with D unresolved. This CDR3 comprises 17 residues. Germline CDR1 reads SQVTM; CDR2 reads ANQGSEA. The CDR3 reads CTPGGRMTGSGANVLTF. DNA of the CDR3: TGCACCCCGGGTGGCAGAATGACTGGATCTGGGGCCAACGTCCTGACTTTC.

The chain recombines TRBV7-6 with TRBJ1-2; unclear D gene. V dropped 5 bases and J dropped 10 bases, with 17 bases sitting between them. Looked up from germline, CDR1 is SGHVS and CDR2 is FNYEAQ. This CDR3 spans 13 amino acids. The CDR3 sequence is CASSQNTQAPYTF. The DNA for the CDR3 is TGTGCCAGCAGCCAAAATACCCAGGCTCCCTACACCTTC.

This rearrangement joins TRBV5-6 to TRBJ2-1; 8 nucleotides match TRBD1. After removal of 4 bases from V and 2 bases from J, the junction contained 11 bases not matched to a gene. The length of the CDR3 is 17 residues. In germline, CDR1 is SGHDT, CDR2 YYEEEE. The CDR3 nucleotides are TGTGCCAGCAGCCCCCGCTTCGGACAGGGACCCTACAATGAGCAGTTCTTC. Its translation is CASSPRFGQGPYNEQFF.

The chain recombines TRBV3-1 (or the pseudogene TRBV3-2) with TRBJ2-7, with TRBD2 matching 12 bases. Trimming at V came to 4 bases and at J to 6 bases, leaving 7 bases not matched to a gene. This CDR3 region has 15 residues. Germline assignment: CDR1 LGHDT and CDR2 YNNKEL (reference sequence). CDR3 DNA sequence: TGTGCCAGCAGCCGACCTCTAGCGGGAGGGCGCGAGCAGTACTTC. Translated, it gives CASSRPLAGGREQYF.

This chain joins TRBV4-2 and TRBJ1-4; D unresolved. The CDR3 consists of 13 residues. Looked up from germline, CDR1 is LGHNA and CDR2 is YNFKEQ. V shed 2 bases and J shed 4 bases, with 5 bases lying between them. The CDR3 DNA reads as TGTGCCAGCAGCCAACGGGTTAATGAAAAACTGTTTTTT. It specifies CASSQRVNEKLFF.

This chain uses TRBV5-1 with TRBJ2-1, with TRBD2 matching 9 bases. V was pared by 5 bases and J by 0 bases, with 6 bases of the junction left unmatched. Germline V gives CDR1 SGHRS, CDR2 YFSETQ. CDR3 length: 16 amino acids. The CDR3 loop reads CASRRLAASSYNEQFF. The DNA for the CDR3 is TGCGCCAGCAGAAGACTAGCGGCTAGCTCCTACAATGAGCAGTTCTTC.

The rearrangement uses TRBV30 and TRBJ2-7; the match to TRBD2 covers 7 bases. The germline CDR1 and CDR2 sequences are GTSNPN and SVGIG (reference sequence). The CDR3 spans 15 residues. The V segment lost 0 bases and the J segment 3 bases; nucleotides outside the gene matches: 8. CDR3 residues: CAWSVTSSGGYEQYF. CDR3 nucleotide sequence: TGTGCCTGGAGTGTAACATCCTCGGGAGGCTACGAGCAGTACTTC.

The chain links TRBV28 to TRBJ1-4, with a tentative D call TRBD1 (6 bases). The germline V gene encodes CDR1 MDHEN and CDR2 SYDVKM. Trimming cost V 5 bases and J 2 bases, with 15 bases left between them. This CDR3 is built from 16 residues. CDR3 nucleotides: TGTGCCAGCAGTGGCACCTTCGGACAGACTAATGAAAAACTGTTTTTT. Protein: CASSGTFGQTNEKLFF.

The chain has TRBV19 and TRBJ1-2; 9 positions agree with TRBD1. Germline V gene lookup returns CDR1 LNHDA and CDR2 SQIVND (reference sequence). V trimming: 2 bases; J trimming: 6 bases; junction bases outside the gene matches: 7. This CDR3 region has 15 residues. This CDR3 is CASSIRDRQGDGYTF. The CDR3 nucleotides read TGTGCCAGTAGTATAAGAGACAGACAGGGGGATGGCTACACCTTC. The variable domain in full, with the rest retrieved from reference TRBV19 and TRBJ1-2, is DGGITQSPKYLFRKEGQNVTLSCEQNLNHDAMYWYRQDPGQGLRLIYYSQIVNDFQKGDIAEGYSVSREKKESFPLTVTSAQKNPTAFYLCASSIRDRQGDGYTFGSGTRLTVV.

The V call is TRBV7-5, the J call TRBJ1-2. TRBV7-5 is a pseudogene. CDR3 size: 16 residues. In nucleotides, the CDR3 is TGTGCCAGAAGTGCCCGAGCCATTTATTCTAACTATGGCTACACCTTC. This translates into CARSARAIYSNYGYTF.

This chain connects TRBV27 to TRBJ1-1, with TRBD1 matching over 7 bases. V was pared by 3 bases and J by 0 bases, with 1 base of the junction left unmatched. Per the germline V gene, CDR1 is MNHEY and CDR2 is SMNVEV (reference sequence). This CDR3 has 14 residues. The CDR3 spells CASSLQGVNTEAFF. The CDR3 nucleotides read TGTGCCAGCAGTTTGCAGGGGGTGAACACTGAAGCTTTCTTT.

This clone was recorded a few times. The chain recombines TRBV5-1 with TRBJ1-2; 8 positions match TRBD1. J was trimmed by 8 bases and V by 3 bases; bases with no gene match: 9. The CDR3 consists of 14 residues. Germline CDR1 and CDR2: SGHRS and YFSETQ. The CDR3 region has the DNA TGCGCCAGCAGCTCAACTTACGACAGGGGCGGCTACACCTTC. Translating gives CASSSTYDRGGYTF.

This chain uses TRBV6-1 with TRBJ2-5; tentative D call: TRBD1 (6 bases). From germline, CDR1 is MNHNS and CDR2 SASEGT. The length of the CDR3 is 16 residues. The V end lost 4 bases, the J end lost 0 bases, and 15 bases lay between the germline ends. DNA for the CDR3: TGTGCCAGCAGTGTCGTCAGGGGTCCCCACCAAGAGACCCAGTACTTC. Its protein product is CASSVVRGPHQETQYF.

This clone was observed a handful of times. Written as DNA, the CDR3 is TGTGCCAGCAGCTTCGGACAGGGGACCAACTACGAGCAGTACTTC. Protein sequence: CASSFGQGTNYEQYF. V usage is TRBV11-2 and J usage is TRBJ2-7; 9 bases match TRBD1. Germline CDR1 reads SGHAT; CDR2 reads FQNNGV. The CDR3 totals 15 residues. Unmatched junction bases numbered 6, after V lost 3 bases and J lost 3 bases.

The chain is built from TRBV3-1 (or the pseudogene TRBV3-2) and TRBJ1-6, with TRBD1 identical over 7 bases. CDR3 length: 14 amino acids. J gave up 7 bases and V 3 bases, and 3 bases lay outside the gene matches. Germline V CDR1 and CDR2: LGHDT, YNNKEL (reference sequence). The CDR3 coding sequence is TGTGCCAGCAGCCACCGGGACAGAAATTCACCCCTCCACTTT. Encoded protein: CASSHRDRNSPLHF.

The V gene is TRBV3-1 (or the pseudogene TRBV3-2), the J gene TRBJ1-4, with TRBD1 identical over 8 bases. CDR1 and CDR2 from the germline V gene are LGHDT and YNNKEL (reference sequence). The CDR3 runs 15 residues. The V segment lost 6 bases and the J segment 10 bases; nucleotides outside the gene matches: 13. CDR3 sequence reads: CASSVGQGSFGKLFF. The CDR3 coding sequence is TGTGCCAGCAGTGTCGGACAGGGCAGTTTTGGAAAACTGTTTTTT.